This TCR beta chain was captured by sequencing in a study of Ad26.COV2.S vaccination and SARS-CoV-2 variants. Findings of the study overall: Measurements of TCR breadth and depth may have given underestimates of the total T cell responses. Reportedly, spike-specific CD8+ and CD4+ T cell responses achieved substantial breadth once vaccination had taken place.

This clone appeared once. The antigen is undetermined. CDR1 is KGHSH and CDR2 is LQKENI in the germline V gene. The CDR3 is 14 amino acids. Between the trimmed V and J ends, which lost 4 bases and 0 bases, there was a span of 9 bases. Generated by immunoSEQ multiplex PCR, the TCRdb table keeps only in-frame clones and is missing some. The top ten clones hold 2.5% to 3.5% of a sample with 300,000 to 450,000 clones, 85% of them seen once. Specified treatment: about 20 received Ad26.COV2.S at low or high dose, single or two shots; 5 received placebo; per-sample allocation not given. After the first vaccine or placebo injection, samples were drawn on day 63. An Ad26 vector was used to express Wuhan-strain SARS-CoV-2 spike as the vaccine.

This clonotype originated in a person between 18 and 59 years old who received the Ad26.COV2.S COVID-19 vaccine or a placebo. This material consisted of peripheral blood, taken in a trial of Ad26.COV2.S vaccine versus placebo. V is TRBV18 and J is TRBJ1-1; unclear D gene. CDR3 residues: CASSQTELNTEAFF. The CDR3, as DNA: TGTGCCAGCTCACAGACCGAGTTGAACACTGAAGCTTTCTTT.